The T cell receptor beta chain under discussion was sequenced for a study of human T cells and chemical hapten exposure. Study-wide context: Patients, predominantly female, presented with alopecia areata, totalis or universalis.

Trimming stripped 4 bases from V and 3 bases from J, with 8 bases between. Germline-derived CDR1 and CDR2 are SGDLS and YYNGEE. CDR3 length equals 12 residues. How the authors handled the data: About 97,000 TCRs per sample was the median, with a range of roughly 20,000 to 700,000. TCRdb processed the RACE reads anew with MiXCR; each CDR3 protein has one entry. The V and J calls come from TCRdb's annotation, not from the publication. The sample has about 96,000 distinct CDR3 sequences, about a tenth seen once. Time point in this sample: patch test 2, 6 weeks after DPC sensitization. Treatment meaning: therapeutic diphenylcyclopropenone sensitization with weekly scalp DPC. At patch-test visits, sampling came before the patch test. Concerning this clonotype itself: Antigen specificity is unknown.

Study-wide findings and caveats: Sensitizing with DPC caused no change in TCRs above 1 in 1000 frequency.

This clonotype originated in a woman in her thirties or forties with alopecia areata. Some clones in this sample may be carry-over from other donors' samples. The chain joins TRBV9 to TRBJ2-7; D might be TRBD2 (5 bases). The material was whole blood, obtained in connection with sensitization to the hapten diphenylcyclopropenone (DPC). CDR3 region: CASSRTYYEQYF. The CDR3 DNA sequence: TGTGCCAGCAGCCGGACTTACTACGAGCAGTACTTC.